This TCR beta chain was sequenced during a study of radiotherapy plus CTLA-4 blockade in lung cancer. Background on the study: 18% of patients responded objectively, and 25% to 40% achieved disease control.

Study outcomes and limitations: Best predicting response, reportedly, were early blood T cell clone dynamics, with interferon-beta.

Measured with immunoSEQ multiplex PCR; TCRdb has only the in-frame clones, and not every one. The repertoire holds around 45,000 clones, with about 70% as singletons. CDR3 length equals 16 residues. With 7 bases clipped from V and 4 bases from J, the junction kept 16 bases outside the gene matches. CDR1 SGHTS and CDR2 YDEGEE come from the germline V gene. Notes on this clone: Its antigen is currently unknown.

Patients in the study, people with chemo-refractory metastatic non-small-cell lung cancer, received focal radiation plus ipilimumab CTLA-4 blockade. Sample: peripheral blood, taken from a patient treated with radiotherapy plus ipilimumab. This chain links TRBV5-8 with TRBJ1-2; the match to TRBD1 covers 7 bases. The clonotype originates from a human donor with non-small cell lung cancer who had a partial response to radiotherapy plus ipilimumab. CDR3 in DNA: TGTGCCAGCGAACAGGCCAGGGACAGCCGTACCTATGGCTACACCTTC. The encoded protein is CASEQARDSRTYGYTF.